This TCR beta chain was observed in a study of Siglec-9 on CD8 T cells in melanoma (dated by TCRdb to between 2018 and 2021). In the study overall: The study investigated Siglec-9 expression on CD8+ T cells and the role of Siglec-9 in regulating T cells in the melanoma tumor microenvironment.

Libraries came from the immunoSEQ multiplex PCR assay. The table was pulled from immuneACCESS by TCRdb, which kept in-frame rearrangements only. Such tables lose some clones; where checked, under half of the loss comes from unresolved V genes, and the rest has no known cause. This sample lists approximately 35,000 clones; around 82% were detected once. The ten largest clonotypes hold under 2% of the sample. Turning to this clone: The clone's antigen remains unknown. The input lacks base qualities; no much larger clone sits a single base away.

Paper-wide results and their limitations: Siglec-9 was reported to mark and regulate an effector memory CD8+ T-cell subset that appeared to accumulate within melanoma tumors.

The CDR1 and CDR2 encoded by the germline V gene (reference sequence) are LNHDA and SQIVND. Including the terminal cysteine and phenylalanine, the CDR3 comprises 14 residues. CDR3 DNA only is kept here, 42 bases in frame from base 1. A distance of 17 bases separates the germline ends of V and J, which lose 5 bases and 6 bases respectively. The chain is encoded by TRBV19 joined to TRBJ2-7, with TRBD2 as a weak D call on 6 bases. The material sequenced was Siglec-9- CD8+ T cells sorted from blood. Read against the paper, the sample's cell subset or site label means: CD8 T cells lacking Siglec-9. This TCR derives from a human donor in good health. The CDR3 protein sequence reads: CASSLWDWESEQYF. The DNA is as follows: TGTGCCAGTAGTCTTTGGGACTGGGAGAGCGAGCAGTACTTC.